The 19 T cell receptor beta chains reported below all come from one sample, sequenced in a study of monozygotic twins with cystic fibrosis. TCRdb's table, derived via immunoSEQ multiplex PCR, lists solely in-frame clones and lacks some. The table has some 22,000 clones, approximately 98% seen once. Sequenced: blood. All receptors derive from a girl aged 5-17 years with cystic fibrosis.

This chain connects TRBV19 to TRBJ2-2, with 12 bases lining up with TRBD1. The CDR3 sequence is 15 residues long. CDR1 LNHDA and CDR2 SQIVND come from the germline V gene (reference sequence). Trimming cost V 4 bases and J 4 bases; bases outside gene matches: 1. CDR3 loop: CASSTGQGATGELFF. The CDR3 coding sequence is TGTGCCAGTAGTACGGGACAGGGGGCCACCGGGGAGCTGTTTTTT. The entire variable domain, with the rest obtained from reference TRBV19 and TRBJ2-2, is as follows: DGGITQSPKYLFRKEGQNVTLSCEQNLNHDAMYWYRQDPGQGLRLIYYSQIVNDFQKGDIAEGYSVSREKKESFPLTVTSAQKNPTAFYLCASSTGQGATGELFFGEGSRLTVL.

This rearrangement joins TRBV5-4 to TRBJ2-3; 7 bases are a match to TRBD2. CDR1 is SGHNT and CDR2 is YYREEE in the germline V gene (reference sequence). Trimming took 4 bases from V and 0 from J; bases not matched to a gene: 5. The CDR3 spans 15 residues. DNA for the CDR3: TGTGCCAGCAGCCGGGACTATCTGAGCACAGATACGCAGTATTTT. As protein: CASSRDYLSTDTQYF.

The gene calls are TRBV7-2 and TRBJ2-5; 11 nucleotides agree with TRBD2. V shed 7 bases, J shed 5 bases, and the junction held 9 bases outside the gene matches. The CDR3 has 15 residues. Germline CDR1 SGHTA, CDR2 FQGNSA. The CDR3 region has the DNA TGTGCCAGCAAAACCGGGACTAGCGGTGGGGAGACCCAGTACTTC. Amino acid sequence: CASKTGTSGGETQYF. Full variable domain (rest looked up from reference TRBV7-2 and TRBJ2-5): GAGVSQSPSNKVTEKGKDVELRCDPISGHTALYWYRQSLGQGLEFLIYFQGNSAPDKSGLPSDRFSAERTGGSVSTLTIQRTQQEDSAVYLCASKTGTSGGETQYFGPGTRLLVL.

The CDR3 DNA reads TGTGCCAGCAGCTTAGACAGGGAATATGGCTACACCTTC. Protein product: CASSLDREYGYTF. V and J are TRBV7-2 and TRBJ1-2; tentative D call: TRBD1 (6 bases). The CDR3 consists of 13 residues. Trimming stripped 1 base from V and 5 bases from J, with 8 bases between. Looked up from germline, CDR1 is SGHTA and CDR2 is FQGNSA. Based on the CDR3 plus reference TRBV7-2 and TRBJ1-2, the full variable domain is GAGVSQSPSNKVTEKGKDVELRCDPISGHTALYWYRQSLGQGLEFLIYFQGNSAPDKSGLPSDRFSAERTGGSVSTLTIQRTQQEDSAVYLCASSLDREYGYTFGSGTRLTVV.

The chain couples TRBV10-1 to TRBJ2-7, with no clear D. V was pared by 7 bases and J by 3 bases, with 7 bases between. Germline CDR1 reads WNHNN; CDR2 reads SYGVQD (reference sequence). The CDR3 totals 11 residues. CDR3 DNA sequence: TGCGCCAGCACCCCCAACTACGAGCAGTACTTC. Amino acid sequence: CASTPNYEQYF.

This clone has only a few counts. The V gene is TRBV6-6, the J gene TRBJ1-1; no clear D gene. Per the germline V gene, CDR1 is MNHNY and CDR2 is SVGAGI (reference sequence). V was cut by 2 bases and J by 7 bases, with 8 bases left in between. This CDR3 has 12 residues. CDR3: CASSYLGLEAFF. The CDR3 DNA reads as TGTGCCAGCAGTTACCTCGGGCTTGAAGCTTTCTTT.

The J gene is TRBJ2-1, the V gene TRBV6-1; 8 bases are a match to TRBD1. The CDR3 covers 16 residues. CDR1 and CDR2 (germline): MNHNS, SASEGT. J was trimmed by 2 bases and V by 2 bases; bases with no gene match: 5. As DNA, the CDR3 is TGTGCCAGCAGTGAATTTGGGACAGGAGCCTACAATGAGCAGTTCTTC. Its protein product is CASSEFGTGAYNEQFF.

CDR3 in amino acids: CAISASGGPSLEQYF. CDR3 in DNA: TGTGCCATCAGTGCTAGCGGGGGGCCCTCTTTGGAGCAGTACTTC. This chain joins TRBV10-3 and TRBJ2-7, with 11 bases that match TRBD2. J gave up 7 bases and V 4 bases, and 9 bases lay outside the gene matches. The CDR3 loop spans 15 amino acids. Germline V lookup: CDR1 ENHRY, CDR2 SYGVKD.

CDR3 DNA: TGTGCCAGCTCACCGATGGGAGGTGAAGAGACCCAGTACTTC. Amino acids: CASSPMGGEETQYF. The V call is TRBV18, the J call TRBJ2-5, with TRBD2 as a possible D gene (6 bases). V was shortened by 3 bases and J by 3 bases, with 11 bases between the two germline ends. Germline V CDR1 and CDR2: KGHSH, LQKENI. The CDR3 runs 14 residues.

This clone was picked up one time. V and J are TRBV29-1 and TRBJ2-1; 15 bases match TRBD2. The length of the CDR3 is 19 residues. Looked up from germline, CDR1 is SQVTM and CDR2 is ANQGSEA. V trimming: 7 bases; J trimming: 8 bases; junction bases outside the gene matches: 21. The CDR3: CSACWTSGRAGYILDEQFF. DNA for the CDR3: TGCAGCGCCTGCTGGACTAGCGGGAGGGCCGGTTATATTCTCGATGAGCAGTTCTTC.

In this sample, this clone turned up once. This sequence joins TRBV30 and TRBJ2-7; TRBD2 is a possible D gene (6 bases). Germline loops: CDR1 GTSNPN, CDR2 SVGIG (reference sequence). V dropped 2 bases and J dropped 2 bases, with 10 bases sitting between them. CDR3 length: 13 residues. DNA of the CDR3: TGTGCCTGGAGTATAGCGGCGACCTACGAGCAGTACTTC. This translates into CAWSIAATYEQYF.

The chain combines TRBV19 with TRBJ1-5; D gene ambiguous. The CDR3 length is 14 residues. The V gene's germline CDR1 is LNHDA and CDR2 SQIVND (reference sequence). Trimming left V 1 base short and J 6 bases short, with 10 bases between. DNA of the CDR3: TGTGCCAGTAGTATAGGTTACGCGGGTCAGCCCCAGCATTTT. Translating gives CASSIGYAGQPQHF. Using reference TRBV19 and TRBJ1-5 for the parts outside the CDR3, the full variable domain is DGGITQSPKYLFRKEGQNVTLSCEQNLNHDAMYWYRQDPGQGLRLIYYSQIVNDFQKGDIAEGYSVSREKKESFPLTVTSAQKNPTAFYLCASSIGYAGQPQHFGDGTRLSIL.

The chain has TRBV7-8 and TRBJ1-2; a possible D gene is TRBD1 (5 bases). The V and J ends lost 1 base and 2 bases respectively, with 11 bases between them. This CDR3 region has 15 residues. Looked up from germline, CDR1 is SGHVS and CDR2 is FQNEAQ. CDR3 protein: CASSLVTDLNYGYTF. The CDR3 nucleotides read TGTGCCAGCAGCTTAGTGACAGACTTGAACTATGGCTACACCTTC.

The chain couples TRBV7-8 to TRBJ2-2, with 7 bases lining up with TRBD2. The V gene end was trimmed by 5 bases and the J gene end by 2 bases; junction bases not matched to a gene: 11. The CDR3 loop spans 17 amino acids. Per the germline V gene, CDR1 is SGHVS and CDR2 is FQNEAQ. CDR3 nucleotides: TGTGCCAGCAGCCCGTTTTCGGGGGGACCCAACACCGGGGAGCTGTTTTTT. It encodes CASSPFSGGPNTGELFF.

This clone came up once. This CDR3 is CASSDRDTYSGANVLTF. The DNA of the CDR3 is TGTGCCAGCAGCGACCGGGACACCTACTCTGGGGCCAACGTCCTGACTTTC. This chain connects TRBV9 to TRBJ2-6; a weak D match, TRBD1 (6 bases). This CDR3 contains 17 residues. V lost 3 bases and J 0 bases, leaving 13 bases between the germline ends. Germline CDR1 is SGDLS and CDR2 is YYNGEE.

The gene calls are TRBV15 and TRBJ1-5; D unclear. Germline CDR1 LNHNV, CDR2 YYDKDF (reference sequence). This CDR3 is built from 13 residues. The V and J ends lost 5 bases and 5 bases respectively, with 10 bases between them. The CDR3 DNA sequence: TGTGCCACCAGCGTCGACAAGTATCAGCCCCAGCATTTT. Translated, it gives CATSVDKYQPQHF.

The chain uses TRBV10-1 and TRBJ2-7; 9 bases agree with TRBD2. Germline lookup yields CDR1 WNHNN and CDR2 SYGVQD (reference sequence). The CDR3 length is 15 residues. Trimming removed 10 bases from V and 5 bases from J; junction bases left unmatched: 15. CDR3 loop: CAITRLAVRGDEQYV. As DNA, the CDR3 is TGCGCCATCACGAGACTAGCGGTCCGGGGGGACGAGCAGTACGTC.

The chain recombines TRBV6-6 with TRBJ2-2; perhaps D is TRBD1 or TRBD2 (6 bases each). Germline CDR1 MNHNY, CDR2 SVGAGI (reference sequence). The CDR3 loop spans 15 amino acids. Trimming took off 6 bases at V and 4 bases at J, with 15 bases between the two ends. CDR3 region: CASSRRGGPTGELFF. The CDR3 nucleotides read TGTGCCAGCAGCAGGAGAGGGGGGCCCACCGGGGAGCTGTTTTTT.

The CDR3 region has the DNA TGTGCCAGCAGTGACTCATGGCAGGGGGCACCCAAAAACATTCAGTACTTC. Encoded protein: CASSDSWQGAPKNIQYF. The chain employs TRBV6-4 and TRBJ2-4; 8 positions match TRBD1. This CDR3 contains 17 residues. Germline assignment: CDR1 MRHNA and CDR2 SNTAGT. V shed 0 bases, J shed 2 bases, and the junction held 6 bases outside the gene matches.